This T cell receptor (beta chain) comes out of a study of blood T cell repertoires in COVID-19. This clone was detected once. The germline V gene has CDR1 SGDLS and CDR2 YYNGEE. With V trimmed by 3 bases and J by 2 bases, 4 bases remained unmatched. The CDR3 sequence is 15 residues long. Methods used by the authors: Estimated nucleated cell counts came from reference gene primer amplification. Sequencing used immunoSEQ multiplex PCR; TCRdb keeps in-frame clones, though not all of them. V and J calls and clone size are copied from that table; D and trimming were computed from the DNA. The profile shows 350,000 to 400,000 clones, roughly 90% of them singletons.

The chain is built from TRBV9 and TRBJ1-2, with TRBD1 matching 10 bases. The sequence was obtained from a woman younger than 45 with COVID-19, enrolled during active disease. Sequencing was done on a sample of peripheral blood. CDR3: CASSADRGSNYGYTF. In nucleotides, the CDR3 is TGTGCCAGCAGCGCGGACAGGGGGTCAAACTATGGCTACACCTTC.